This T cell receptor (beta chain) was obtained from a study of CD8+ T cells in alopecia areata. Germline V gene sequence: CDR1 SQVTM, CDR2 ANQGSEA. The V end lost 6 bases, the J end lost 5 bases, and 7 bases lay between the germline ends. CDR3 size: 10 residues. Study-wide findings and caveats: Among the top 100, expanded CD8+ clones, as well as scalp clonality, were significantly decreased by tofacitinib.

The sequencing template was cDNA reverse transcribed from extracted RNA. Clones were sequenced by immunoSEQ multiplex PCR, and TCRdb holds only the in-frame ones, with some missing. The table includes about 160,000 clones, about two thirds detected once. Of note for this clone: Its specificity is unknown. Other DNA sequences of this sample code for an identical CDR3.

Treatment of the sample: oral pan-JAK inhibitor, 5-10 mg twice daily. Researchers gathered lesional scalp punch biopsies and peripheral blood from patients with alopecia areata. PBMCs, the starting material, were the source of sorted CD4+ and CD8+ T cells. Specimen: CD4+ T cells sorted from blood, collected at week 4, from a patient treated with tofacitinib. J is TRBJ2-5 and V is TRBV29-1; no reliable D call. This TCR derives from a human donor with alopecia areata. The CDR3 nucleotides read TGCAGCGTCCTTACGGAGACCCAGTACTTC. It is translated as CSVLTETQYF.